This TCR beta chain emerged from a study of blood T cell repertoires in COVID-19 (dated by TCRdb to about 2020). With regard to the full study: Samples from collaborators originated in the United States, Italy and Spain and spanned both the acute and convalescent phases of COVID-19. The prospective study material was composed of cDNA or gDNA derived from T cells, B-cell-depleted T cells, or PBMCs. Deeply sampled blood TCRbeta repertoires from subjects exposed to, actively infected with, or recovered from COVID-19 were included in the dataset. The repertoires were released in a freely available public database meant as a resource for research on the immune response to SARS-CoV-2. Samples came from the ongoing ImmuneRACE study (first 160 participants) plus 1,254 subjects from 6 global collaborators. A de-identified subject ID, COVID-19 status, age in years and sex were almost always included in the sample metadata. Where available, HLA class I and class II types were taken from metadata supplied by the sample provider and were not determined by assay-based typing.

Each collaborating institution followed its own protocols to collect whole blood in K2EDTA tubes. For TCRbeta analysis, collaborators shipped samples as frozen whole blood, isolated PBMCs, or DNA extracted from either of those sample types. The immunoSEQ Assay, a bias-controlled multiplex PCR, was used to amplify TCRbeta CDR3 regions from genomic DNA. Per the authors' processing: Nucleated cell counts per sample were estimated from amplification of reference gene primers within the assay. Sequence reads were collapsed and filtered to measure the absolute abundance of every unique TCRbeta CDR3 rearrangement. For each sample, productive Simpson clonality was calculated as the square root of Simpson's diversity index across productive rearrangements. Held by TCRdb, this immuneACCESS table contains in-frame sequences only and omits some clones. Under half of the omission traces to an unresolved V gene where checked; the cause of the rest is unknown. V and J calls plus clone size are reproduced from that table; the DNA served to infer D and trimming. This sample lists about 95,000 clones; around 80% were detected once. The ten top clones hold about 24% of the sample.

The investigation overall reported the following: The amount of clinical and demographic metadata varied by source and participant and was provided uncurated.

A word on this clone: Its cognate antigen has yet to be identified. No base-level quality is on record; no much larger clone is a single base apart.

This sequence was found in a human donor in a cohort sampled during active COVID-19. Material: peripheral blood.

The sequenced DNA: TGTGCCAGCAGCCCAGGGTTGGGCTACGGGGAGCTGTTTTTT. The encoded protein is CASSPGLGYGELFF. This receptor chain uses TRBV7-6 and TRBJ2-2; a tentative D call is TRBD1 (5 bases match). CDR1 is given as SGHVS and CDR2 as FNYEAQ, both from the germline V gene. Inclusive of the bounding cysteine and phenylalanine, the CDR3 is 14 residues long. Only the CDR3 DNA is retained, 42 bases long and in frame from the first base. V lost 5 bases and J lost 7 bases; the stretch between them is 14 bases long.